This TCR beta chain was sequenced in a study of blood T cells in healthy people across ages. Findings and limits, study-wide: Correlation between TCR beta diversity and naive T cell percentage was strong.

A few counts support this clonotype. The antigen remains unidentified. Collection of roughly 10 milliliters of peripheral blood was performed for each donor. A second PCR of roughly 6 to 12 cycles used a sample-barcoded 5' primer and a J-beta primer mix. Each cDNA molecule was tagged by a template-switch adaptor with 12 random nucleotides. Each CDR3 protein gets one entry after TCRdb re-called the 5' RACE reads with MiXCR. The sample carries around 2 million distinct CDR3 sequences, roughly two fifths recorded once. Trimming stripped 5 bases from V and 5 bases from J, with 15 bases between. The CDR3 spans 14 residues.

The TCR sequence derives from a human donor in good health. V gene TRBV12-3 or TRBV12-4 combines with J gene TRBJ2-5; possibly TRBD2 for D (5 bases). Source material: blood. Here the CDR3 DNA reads TGTGCCAGCAGTCCTCCTCGGGGTCGCGAGACCCAGTACTTC. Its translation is CASSPPRGRETQYF.